This TCR beta chain appears in the sequencing data of a study of cytomegalovirus exposure and HLA in healthy donors. Assay: immunoSEQ multiplex PCR; the TCRdb copy retains only in-frame clones and omits some. Here the sample spans 150,000 to 200,000 clones, roughly 80% being singletons. The CDR3 loop spans 15 amino acids. Germline CDR1 is MNHEY and CDR2 is SVGAGI. The V gene lost 2 bases and the J gene lost 2 bases, with 10 bases spanning the gap. The J gene is TRBJ1-3, the V gene TRBV6-5, with D possibly being TRBD1 (6 bases). Sequencing was performed on PBMCs. This sequence originates from a man aged 25-45 years in good health and CMV-seropositive. CDR3 region: CASSYHRATGNTIYF. CDR3 in DNA: TGTGCCAGCAGTTACCACAGGGCTACTGGAAACACCATATATTTT.